Following are 25 T cell receptor beta chains from one sample sequenced in a study of blood T cell repertoires in COVID-19. Here immunoSEQ multiplex PCR was the method, and the copy in TCRdb shows in-frame clones only, minus some. The sample contains around 46,000 clones, around 86% of which appear only once. The material sequenced was peripheral blood. The source of these receptors is a man in his forties with active COVID-19.

Written as DNA, the CDR3 is TGTGCCAGCAGTTTGGGACAGATGAACACTGAAGCTTTCTTT. It yields the protein CASSLGQMNTEAFF. The chain joins TRBV28 to TRBJ1-1; TRBD1 matches at 7 bases. The germline V gene has CDR1 MDHEN and CDR2 SYDVKM. J was trimmed by 0 bases and V by 3 bases; bases with no gene match: 1. The CDR3 has 14 residues. The full variable domain, with the rest looked up from reference TRBV28 and TRBJ1-1, is DVKVTQSSRYLVKRTGEKVFLECVQDMDHENMFWYRQDPGLGLRLIYFSYDVKMKEKGDIPEGYSVSREKKERFSLILESASTNQTSMYLCASSLGQMNTEAFFGQGTRLTVV.

This chain joins TRBV6-1 and TRBJ2-1; D possibly corresponds to TRBD2 (7 bases). Germline CDR1 MNHNS, CDR2 SASEGT. V dropped 2 bases and J dropped 5 bases, with 22 bases sitting between them. The CDR3 extends over 18 amino acids. CDR3: CASSERRKGGARDNEQFF. The CDR3 DNA reads TGTGCCAGCAGTGAACGTCGCAAGGGGGGGGCGCGTGACAATGAGCAGTTCTTC.

The chain recombines TRBV7-2 with TRBJ2-4, with D maybe TRBD2 (5 bases). Looked up from germline, CDR1 is SGHTA and CDR2 is FQGNSA. The CDR3 loop spans 16 amino acids. Trimming removed 3 bases at V and 3 bases at J, with 15 bases between. As DNA, the CDR3 is TGTGCCAGCAGCTTTGTTACGGGGTTGGTCAAAAACATTCAGTACTTC. It translates to CASSFVTGLVKNIQYF.

The chain recombines TRBV5-8 with TRBJ2-7; 8 nucleotides line up with TRBD2. The germline gives CDR1 SGHTS, CDR2 YDEGEE. This CDR3 has 16 amino acids. V dropped 4 bases and J dropped 2; count of bases not matched to a gene: 11. DNA of the CDR3: TGTGCCAGCAGCCCCCCGGGAGCAGCGGGGGCCTACGAGCAGTACTTC. This gives the protein CASSPPGAAGAYEQYF.

This clone is a singleton in its sample. The V gene is TRBV9, the J gene TRBJ2-7; TRBD1 matches at 10 bases. The length of the CDR3 is 16 residues. Trimming took 2 bases from V and 3 from J; bases not matched to a gene: 8. Germline assignment: CDR1 SGDLS and CDR2 YYNGEE. The CDR3 region is CASSVDGQGGFYEQYF. As DNA, the CDR3 is TGTGCCAGCAGCGTCGACGGACAGGGGGGATTCTACGAGCAGTACTTC.

The rearrangement joins TRBV28 to TRBJ2-7; 8 nucleotides match TRBD2. Per the germline V gene, CDR1 is MDHEN and CDR2 is SYDVKM. Germline trimming cut 5 bases from V and 1 base from J; bases unmatched to any gene: 7. The CDR3 length is 15 residues. CDR3 protein: CASSPRGGASYEQYF. The CDR3 nucleotides read TGTGCCAGCAGTCCCCGGGGGGGGGCTTCCTACGAGCAGTACTTC.

DNA of the CDR3: TGTGCCAGCAGCATTAGCGGGAGAGGGGGTGAGCAGTTCTTC. It yields the protein CASSISGRGGEQFF. The genes are TRBV11-2 and TRBJ2-1, with 9 nucleotides matching TRBD2. The CDR3 sequence is 14 residues long. Per the germline V gene, CDR1 is SGHAT and CDR2 is FQNNGV. V trimming: 5 bases; J trimming: 9 bases; junction bases outside the gene matches: 8.

The rearrangement uses TRBV7-7 and TRBJ2-5; no clear D. The CDR3 has 14 residues. Germline values: CDR1 SSHAT, CDR2 FNYEAQ (reference sequence). V dropped 0 bases and J dropped 5 bases, with 10 bases sitting between them. The CDR3 is CASSLAPGPETQYF. The CDR3 coding sequence is TGTGCCAGCAGCTTAGCGCCAGGTCCGGAGACCCAGTACTTC.

The chain combines TRBV5-5 with TRBJ2-7, with 9 bases matching TRBD1. J gave up 12 bases and V 2 bases, and 9 bases lay outside the gene matches. Germline values: CDR1 SGHKS, CDR2 YYEKEE (reference sequence). The CDR3 totals 13 residues. This CDR3 is CASSLPGQGPSYF. DNA for the CDR3: TGTGCCAGCAGCTTACCGGGACAGGGACCTTCGTACTTC. Full variable domain (outside the CDR3, taken from reference TRBV5-5 and TRBJ2-7): DAGVTQSPTHLIKTRGQQVTLRCSPISGHKSVSWYQQVLGQGPQFIFQYYEKEERGRGNFPDRFSARQFPNYSSELNVNALLLGDSALYLCASSLPGQGPSYFGPGTRLTVT.

The chain links TRBV5-8 to TRBJ2-7; TRBD2 aligns across 7 bases. This CDR3 is 13 amino acids long. The germline V gene encodes CDR1 SGHTS and CDR2 YDEGEE. Trimming at V came to 4 bases and at J to 6 bases, leaving 7 bases not matched to a gene. This chain's CDR3 is CASSRGGVGEQYF. In DNA form, the CDR3 reads TGTGCCAGCAGCCGTGGGGGGGTGGGCGAGCAGTACTTC.

The V call is TRBV28, the J call TRBJ1-2; D unclear. Germline CDR1 reads MDHEN; CDR2 reads SYDVKM. V was pared by 5 bases and J by 5 bases, with 15 bases between. The CDR3 runs 14 residues. CDR3 coding DNA: TGTGCCAGCAGTGGGCGGGATCTCCCTTATGGCTACACCTTC. Amino acid sequence: CASSGRDLPYGYTF.

The genes are TRBV11-2 and TRBJ2-4; TRBD2 matches 10 bases. V gave up 5 bases and J gave up 0 bases; unmatched junction bases: 10. The CDR3 covers 18 residues. Germline CDR1 SGHAT, CDR2 FQNNGV. The CDR3 region has the DNA TGTGCCAGCAGCCAGTCGACAAGACTAGCGGGAGCCAAAAACATTCAGTACTTC. This codes for CASSQSTRLAGAKNIQYF.

The chain has TRBV6-5 and TRBJ1-5; 8 bases agree with TRBD1. Trimming removed 10 bases from V and 3 bases from J; junction bases left unmatched: 8. The germline V gene has CDR1 MNHEY and CDR2 SVGAGI. The CDR3 sequence is 14 residues long. The CDR3 DNA is TGTGCCATCAGGGGGCCGACAGACAATCAGCCCCAGCATTTT. Its translation: CAIRGPTDNQPQHF.

This chain links TRBV7-9 with TRBJ1-2; no firm D call. Germline V gives CDR1 SEHNR, CDR2 FQNEAQ (reference sequence). This CDR3 is 14 amino acids long. Trimming cost V 4 bases and J 5 bases, with 14 bases left between them. CDR3 sequence (DNA): TGTGCCAGCAGCTCCTCGGGTCTGACGTATGGCTACACCTTC. Amino acid sequence: CASSSSGLTYGYTF.

The table lists this clone with a few counts. This chain uses TRBV7-9 with TRBJ1-1; TRBD1 agrees at 8 bases. This CDR3 has 14 residues. Germline V gene sequence: CDR1 SEHNR, CDR2 FQNEAQ (reference sequence). The V and J ends lost 0 bases and 4 bases, in that order; junction bases with no gene match: 1. The CDR3 nucleotides read TGTGCCAGCAGCTTAGCGACAGGGGTCACTGAAGCTTTCTTT. Translated: CASSLATGVTEAFF.

The chain combines TRBV19 with TRBJ1-5; D remains unclear. CDR3 length: 16 amino acids. CDR1 LNHDA and CDR2 SQIVND come from the germline V gene (reference sequence). V lost 0 bases, J lost 3 bases, and 12 bases lay in between. The CDR3 region has the DNA TGTGCCAGTAGTATAGATTCGGGGTTTGCCAATCAGCCCCAGCATTTT. Encoded protein: CASSIDSGFANQPQHF.

The rearrangement links TRBV4-1 to TRBJ2-5, with D perhaps matching TRBD1 (5 bases). Germline V gene sequence: CDR1 MGHRA, CDR2 YSYEKL. The CDR3 runs 16 residues. Trimming left V 0 bases short and J 5 bases short, with 16 bases between. The CDR3 DNA is TGCGCCAGCAGCCAAGATAGGGGTAACCGGGCGGAGACCCAGTACTTC. This translates into CASSQDRGNRAETQYF.

The chain is built from TRBV6-4 and TRBJ1-2; TRBD1 agrees at 7 bases. Germline CDR1 and CDR2: MRHNA and SNTAGT. CDR3 length equals 13 residues. Germline trimming cut 8 bases from V and 4 bases from J; bases unmatched to any gene: 7. DNA of the CDR3: TGTGCCAGCTCCGACAGGGCGGGCTATGGCTACACCTTC. Encoded protein: CASSDRAGYGYTF.

The chain couples TRBV27 to TRBJ2-7; 9 bases fit TRBD1. Germline CDR1 and CDR2: MNHEY and SMNVEV (reference sequence). V lost 6 bases, J lost 0 bases, and 21 bases stayed unmatched. This CDR3 is 20 amino acids long. CDR3: CASSLMKGDRVKDPSYEQYF. The CDR3 DNA reads as TGTGCCAGCAGCCTAATGAAAGGGGACAGGGTTAAGGACCCCTCCTACGAGCAGTACTTC.

This chain connects TRBV2 to TRBJ2-3; 7 bases are shared with TRBD2. CDR3 size: 16 residues. J lost 7 bases, V lost 1 base, and 11 bases had no gene match. Germline V lookup: CDR1 SNHLY, CDR2 FYNNEI. The CDR3 loop is CASSEEGGRTLNTQYF. For the CDR3, the DNA is TGTGCCAGCAGTGAAGAAGGCGGGAGAACTCTTAATACGCAGTATTTT.

The V and J genes are TRBV18 and TRBJ1-1, with TRBD1 as a possible D gene (6 bases). CDR1 is KGHSH and CDR2 is LQKENI in the germline V gene. The CDR3 has 12 residues. V was shortened by 4 bases and J by 8 bases, with 11 bases between the two germline ends. CDR3: CASSLGQSEAFF. CDR3 sequence (DNA): TGTGCCAGCTCACTCGGACAGAGCGAAGCTTTCTTT.

This chain connects TRBV7-3 to TRBJ1-1; D is unclear. From germline, CDR1 is SGHTA and CDR2 FQGTGA. The length of the CDR3 is 13 residues. V lost 2 bases to trimming and J lost 0 bases, with 4 bases between them. The CDR3 nucleotides are TGTGCCAGCAGCTTAGTAATGAACACTGAAGCTTTCTTT. Protein product: CASSLVMNTEAFF.

The genes are TRBV18 and TRBJ2-1, with TRBD1 matching over 9 bases. This CDR3 has 18 residues. CDR1 and CDR2 (germline): KGHSH, LQKENI. Trimming cost V 1 base and J 1 base; bases outside gene matches: 8. In DNA form, the CDR3 reads TGTGCCAGCTCACCACGCGGACAGGGGACCGGATCCTACAATGAGCAGTTCTTC. This encodes CASSPRGQGTGSYNEQFF.

The J gene is TRBJ2-3, the V gene TRBV10-3; 7 bases agree with TRBD2. Looked up from germline, CDR1 is ENHRY and CDR2 is SYGVKD. The V and J ends lost 3 bases and 2 bases, in that order; junction bases with no gene match: 2. The CDR3 has 14 residues. CDR3 nucleotide sequence: TGTGCCATCAGTGACCTAGCGGACACAGATACGCAGTATTTT. Its translation: CAISDLADTDTQYF.

The rearrangement joins TRBV5-1 to TRBJ2-7; 10 positions agree with TRBD2. The J segment lost 3 bases and the V segment lost 4 bases, leaving 16 bases of the junction unmatched. CDR1 and CDR2 from the germline V gene are SGHRS and YFSETQ. CDR3 length equals 18 residues. CDR3 coding DNA: TGCGCCAGCAGCCCGACTAGCGGGCCCGTTCCTTCTTACTACGAGCAGTACTTC. This gives the protein CASSPTSGPVPSYYEQYF. Variable domain in full (rest from reference TRBV5-1 and TRBJ2-7): KAGVTQTPRYLIKTRGQQVTLSCSPISGHRSVSWYQQTPGQGLQFLFEYFSETQRNKGNFPGRFSGRQFSNSRSEMNVSTLELGDSALYLCASSPTSGPVPSYYEQYFGPGTRLTVT.